Listed below are T cell receptor beta chains from one sample, sequenced in a study of blood T cell repertoires in COVID-19. Measured with immunoSEQ multiplex PCR; TCRdb has only the in-frame clones, and not every one. The sample carries 100,000 to 150,000 clones, 87% recorded once. Material: peripheral blood. Source of these receptors: an older woman with acute or convalescent COVID-19. CDR3s include the opening cysteine and the closing phenylalanine or tryptophan. The D gene is left open where the match is weak. Only part of the rows carry a size: once, few, many, or a class if the clone is expanded.

v_call	clone_size	d_call	j_call	cdr3_nt	cdr3_aa
TRBV6-2/TRBV6-3	NA	NA	TRBJ1-1	TGTGCCAGCAGTTTTAGGGGAGGCCGAACTGAAGCTTTCTTT	CASSFRGGRTEAFF
TRBV7-2	NA	NA	TRBJ2-3	TGTGCCAGCGGATTGACTAGCACAGATACGCAGTATTTT	CASGLTSTDTQYF
TRBV5-1	NA	NA	TRBJ1-4	TGCGCCAGCAGCTCGACAGCCACTAATGAAAAACTGTTTTTT	CASSSTATNEKLFF
TRBV18	NA	TRBD1	TRBJ2-7	TGTGCCAGCTCACCACCTTCCGACAGGGATGAACGGTACTTC	CASSPPSDRDERYF
TRBV5-1	NA	NA	TRBJ2-2	TGCGCCAGCAGCGGGGGACAAACGAACACCGGGGAGCTGTTTTTT	CASSGGQTNTGELFF
TRBV6-1	few	NA	TRBJ2-3	TGTGCCAGCAGTGATCCGGGGGTCCCGCCAGATACGCAGTATTTT	CASSDPGVPPDTQYF
TRBV4-1	NA	NA	TRBJ1-4	TGCGCCAGCAGCCATCCCGATCCCGGAGGGACTAATGAAAAACTGTTTTTT	CASSHPDPGGTNEKLFF
TRBV5-1	NA	TRBD1	TRBJ1-4	TGCGCCAGCAGCTTAGGGACAGGGACCGCAACTAATGAAAAACTGTTTTTT	CASSLGTGTATNEKLFF
TRBV5-1	NA	TRBD1	TRBJ1-5	TGCGCCAGCAGCTGGGGACAGGGCAATCAGCCCCAGCATTTT	CASSWGQGNQPQHF
TRBV10-2	NA	NA	TRBJ2-4	TGCGCCAGCAAGCTTGCGTACGGGGGGCCGTCGGCCAAAAACATTCAGTACTTC	CASKLAYGGPSAKNIQYF
TRBV28	NA	NA	TRBJ2-3	TGTGCCAGCAGTTTCCCGGACTATAACACAGATACGCAGTATTTT	CASSFPDYNTDTQYF
TRBV28	NA	TRBD1	TRBJ1-6	TGTGCCAGCAACCGACCCGGGACAGGGAAGTCACCCCTCCACTTT	CASNRPGTGKSPLHF
TRBV30	NA	NA	TRBJ1-4	TGTGCCGGACACAGGAGCTCTAATGAAAAACTGTTTTTT	CAGHRSSNEKLFF
TRBV18	few	NA	TRBJ1-1	TGTGCCAGCTCACCGGGGCGGACCCTCATGAACACTGAAGCTTTCTTT	CASSPGRTLMNTEAFF
TRBV30	NA	NA	TRBJ1-4	TGTGCCTGGAGTTACAGGGACGGTGAAAAACTGTTTTTT	CAWSYRDGEKLFF
TRBV6-5	once	TRBD1	TRBJ1-1	TGTGCCAGCACTCCCGGACAGGGGAAGTACACTGAAGCTTTCTTT	CASTPGQGKYTEAFF
TRBV2	NA	NA	TRBJ2-2	TGTGCCAGCAGTACCCGGACAGTGAACACCGGGGAGCTGTTTTTT	CASSTRTVNTGELFF
TRBV11-3	NA	NA	TRBJ2-2	TGTGCCAGCAGCTTAGGAACTAACAGGGACACCGGGGAGCTGTTTTTT	CASSLGTNRDTGELFF
TRBV28	NA	NA	TRBJ2-7	TGTGCCAGCAGCCCCGAGGCGGGTCGGGTCCACGAGCAGTACTTC	CASSPEAGRVHEQYF
TRBV27	NA	NA	TRBJ1-5	TGTGCCAGCAGTTTAAACAGGGCGGACAATCAGCCCCAGCATTTT	CASSLNRADNQPQHF
TRBV28	NA	NA	TRBJ1-5	TGTGCCAGCAGTTCCCCCGCCCGGGGAGGCAATCAGCCCCAGCATTTT	CASSSPARGGNQPQHF
TRBV19	NA	NA	TRBJ1-1	TGTGCCAGTAGGCCGGGACTGGAGGGCACTGAAGCTTTCTTT	CASRPGLEGTEAFF
TRBV28	NA	TRBD1	TRBJ2-3	TGTGCCAGCAGTCCGTGGACAGGGGGCGCAGATACGCAGTATTTT	CASSPWTGGADTQYF